The rows below give T cell receptor beta chains drawn from one sample of a study of T cells in Graves' hyperthyroidism and ophthalmopathy. TCRdb used MiXCR to reprocess the multiplex PCR reads, holding one entry per CDR3 protein. This sample has hundreds of thousands of distinct CDR3 sequences, with over 35% found just once. The sample was blood. These receptors were taken from a man younger than 35 with Graves' hyperthyroidism. Each CDR3 is given with its conserved first and last residue.

CDR3aa: CASSNEGVDEQYF
v_gene: TRBV7-9
j_gene: TRBJ2-7

CDR3aa: CASSQDQWRDRGSPLHF
v_gene: TRBV14
j_gene: TRBJ1-6

CDR3aa: CASRGVSDTEAFF
v_gene: TRBV6-6
j_gene: TRBJ1-1

CDR3aa: CASSFFGSGSYEQYF
v_gene: TRBV5-4
j_gene: TRBJ2-7

CDR3aa: CASSPRVGVFSGNTIYF
v_gene: TRBV14
j_gene: TRBJ1-3

CDR3aa: CASSSRERELFF
v_gene: TRBV10-2
j_gene: TRBJ2-2

CDR3aa: CSAGTGRGETQYF
v_gene: TRBV20-1
j_gene: TRBJ2-5

CDR3aa: CAPRNRGPLNTEAFF
v_gene: TRBV24-1
j_gene: TRBJ1-1

CDR3aa: CSATVDPFSEAFF
v_gene: TRBV20-1
j_gene: TRBJ1-1

CDR3aa: CSARRGGYQPQHF
v_gene: TRBV20-1
j_gene: TRBJ1-5

CDR3aa: CASSLVASSYEQYF
v_gene: TRBV7-9
j_gene: TRBJ2-7

CDR3aa: CASSQGRLGQPNTGELFF
v_gene: TRBV14
j_gene: TRBJ2-2

CDR3aa: CASSLLLLSYEQYF
v_gene: TRBV7-8
j_gene: TRBJ2-7

CDR3aa: CAWGQFSYEQYF
v_gene: TRBV30
j_gene: TRBJ2-7

CDR3aa: CSVGAVGTGNTIYF
v_gene: TRBV29-1
j_gene: TRBJ1-3

CDR3aa: CSAAISGANVLTF
v_gene: TRBV20-1
j_gene: TRBJ2-6

CDR3aa: CASSQDDRPYEQYF
v_gene: TRBV14
j_gene: TRBJ2-7

CDR3aa: CASSRLAGEPQGRETQYF
v_gene: TRBV6-6
j_gene: TRBJ2-5

CDR3aa: CSAKTPETQYF
v_gene: TRBV20-1
j_gene: TRBJ2-5

CDR3aa: CASSLLRSSTNEKLFF
v_gene: TRBV7-2
j_gene: TRBJ1-4

CDR3aa: CAISTTGGASPLHF
v_gene: TRBV10-3
j_gene: TRBJ1-6